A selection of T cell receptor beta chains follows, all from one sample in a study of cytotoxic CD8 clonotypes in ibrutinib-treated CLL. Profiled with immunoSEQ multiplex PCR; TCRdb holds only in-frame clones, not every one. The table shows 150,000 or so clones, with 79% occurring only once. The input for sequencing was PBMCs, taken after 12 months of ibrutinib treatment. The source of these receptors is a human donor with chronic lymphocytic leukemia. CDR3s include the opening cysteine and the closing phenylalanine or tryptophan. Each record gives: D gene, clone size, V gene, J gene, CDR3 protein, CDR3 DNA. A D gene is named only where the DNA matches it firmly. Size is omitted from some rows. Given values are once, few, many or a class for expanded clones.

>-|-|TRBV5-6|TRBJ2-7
CASSLGSTREQYF
TGTGCCAGCAGCTTGGGCTCGACGAGAGAGCAGTACTTC
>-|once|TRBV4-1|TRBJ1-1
CASSQRAPGFDTEAFF
TGCGCCAGCAGCCAAAGGGCTCCCGGGTTTGACACTGAAGCTTTCTTT
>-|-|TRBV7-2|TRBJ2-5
CASSFGKTQYF
TGTGCCAGCAGCTTTGGAAAGACCCAGTACTTC
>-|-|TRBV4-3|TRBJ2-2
CASRAVLARTPNTGELFF
TGCGCCAGCCGAGCCGTGCTAGCGAGAACCCCGAACACCGGGGAGCTGTTTTTT
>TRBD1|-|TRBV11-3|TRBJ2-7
CASSLEDRGEQYF
TGTGCCAGCAGCTTAGAGGACAGGGGCGAGCAGTACTTC
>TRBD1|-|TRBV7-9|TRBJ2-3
CASSQTGESDTQYF
TGTGCCAGCAGCCAAACAGGGGAGTCAGATACGCAGTATTTT
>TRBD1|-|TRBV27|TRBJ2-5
CASSVRTGVAETQYF
TGTGCCAGCAGCGTAAGGACAGGGGTCGCCGAGACCCAGTACTTC
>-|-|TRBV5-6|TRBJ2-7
CASSTPDTFSYEQYF
TGTGCCAGCAGCACCCCGGACACCTTCTCCTACGAGCAGTACTTC
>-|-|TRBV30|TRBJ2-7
CAWSRGATYEQYF
TGTGCCTGGAGTCGAGGAGCGACCTACGAGCAGTACTTC
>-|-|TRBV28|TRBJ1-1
CASSFVEGHRSEAFF
TGTGCCAGCAGTTTCGTGGAGGGCCATAGGTCTGAAGCTTTCTTT
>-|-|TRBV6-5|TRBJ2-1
CASSYRRTSYNEQFF
TGTGCCAGCAGTTATCGGAGGACTTCCTACAATGAGCAGTTCTTC
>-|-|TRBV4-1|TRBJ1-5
CASSQADSSNQPQHF
TGCGCCAGCAGCCAAGCGGACAGTAGCAATCAGCCCCAGCATTTT
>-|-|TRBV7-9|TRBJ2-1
CASSLGLSEQFF
TGTGCCAGCAGCTTAGGTCTCTCAGAGCAGTTCTTC
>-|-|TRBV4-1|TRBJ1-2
CASSQDSPPYGYTF
TGCGCCAGCAGCCAAGATAGTCCCCCTTATGGCTACACCTTC
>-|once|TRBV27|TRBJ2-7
CASSLGRQRRYEQYF
TGTGCCAGCAGTTTGGGGCGACAGAGGAGATACGAGCAGTACTTC
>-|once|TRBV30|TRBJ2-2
CAWSGNTGELFF
TGTGCCTGGAGTGGTAACACCGGGGAGCTGTTTTTT
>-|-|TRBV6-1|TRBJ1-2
CASSEGIEVHYGYTF
TGTGCCAGCAGTGAAGGTATTGAAGTTCACTATGGCTACACCTTC
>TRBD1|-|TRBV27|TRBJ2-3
CASSRPGQQYTTDTQYF
TGTGCCAGCAGTAGACCGGGACAGCAATACACGACAGATACGCAGTATTTT
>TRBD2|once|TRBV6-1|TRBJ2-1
CASSLSGVSYNEQFF
TGTGCCAGCAGTTTAAGCGGGGTTTCCTACAATGAGCAGTTCTTC
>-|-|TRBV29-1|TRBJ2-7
CSVVTVSSYEQYF
TGCAGCGTTGTAACAGTTAGCTCCTACGAGCAGTACTTC
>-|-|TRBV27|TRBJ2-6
CASSLGGLTQSGANVLTF
TGTGCCAGCAGTTTAGGCGGTCTGACGCAATCTGGGGCCAACGTCCTGACTTTC
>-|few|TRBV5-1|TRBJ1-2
CASSLEDYGYTF
TGCGCCAGCAGCTTGGAAGACTATGGCTACACCTTC
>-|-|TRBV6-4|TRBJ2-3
CASRALGTDTQYF
TGTGCCAGCAGGGCATTGGGCACAGATACGCAGTATTTT
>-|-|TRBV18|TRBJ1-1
CASSRGLNTEAFF
TGTGCCAGCTCGAGGGGCCTGAACACTGAAGCTTTCTTT
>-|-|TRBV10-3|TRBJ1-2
CANLGYQSGHRDYGYTF
TGTGCCAACCTCGGATACCAGTCGGGGCATCGGGACTATGGCTACACCTTC
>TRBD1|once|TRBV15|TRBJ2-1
CATSRGTGKYNEQFF
TGTGCCACCAGCAGAGGGACAGGGAAATACAATGAGCAGTTCTTC
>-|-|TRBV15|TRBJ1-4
CATSRDPGGTNEKLFF
TGTGCCACCAGCAGAGATCCGGGGGGAACTAATGAAAAACTGTTTTTT
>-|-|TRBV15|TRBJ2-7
CATSRDPGGHEQYF
TGTGCCACCAGCAGAGATCCCGGGGGACACGAGCAGTACTTC